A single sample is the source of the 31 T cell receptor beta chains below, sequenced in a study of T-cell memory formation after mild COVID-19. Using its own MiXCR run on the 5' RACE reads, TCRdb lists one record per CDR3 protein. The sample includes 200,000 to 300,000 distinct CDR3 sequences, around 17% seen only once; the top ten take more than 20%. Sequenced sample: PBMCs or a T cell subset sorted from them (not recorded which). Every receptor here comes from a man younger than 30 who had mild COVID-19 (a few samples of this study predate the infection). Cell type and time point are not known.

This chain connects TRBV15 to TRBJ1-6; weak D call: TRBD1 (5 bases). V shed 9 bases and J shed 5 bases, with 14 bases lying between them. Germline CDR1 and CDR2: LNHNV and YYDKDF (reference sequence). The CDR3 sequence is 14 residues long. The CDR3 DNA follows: TGTGCCACAAAAACGGGGGGGAATAATTCACCCCTCCACTTT. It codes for CATKTGGNNSPLHF.

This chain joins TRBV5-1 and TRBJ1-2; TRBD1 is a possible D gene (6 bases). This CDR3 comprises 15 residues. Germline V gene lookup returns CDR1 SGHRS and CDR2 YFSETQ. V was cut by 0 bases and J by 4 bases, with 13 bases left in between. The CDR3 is CASSLAVGQPYGYTF. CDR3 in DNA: TGCGCCAGCAGCTTGGCCGTTGGACAGCCCTATGGCTACACCTTC.

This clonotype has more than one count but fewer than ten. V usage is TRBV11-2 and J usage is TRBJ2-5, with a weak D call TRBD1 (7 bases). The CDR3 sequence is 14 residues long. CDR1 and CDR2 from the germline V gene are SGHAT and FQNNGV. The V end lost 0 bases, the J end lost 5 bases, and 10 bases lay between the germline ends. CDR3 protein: CASSLEAGGETQYF. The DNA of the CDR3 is TGTGCCAGCAGCTTAGAAGCAGGGGGGGAGACCCAGTACTTC.

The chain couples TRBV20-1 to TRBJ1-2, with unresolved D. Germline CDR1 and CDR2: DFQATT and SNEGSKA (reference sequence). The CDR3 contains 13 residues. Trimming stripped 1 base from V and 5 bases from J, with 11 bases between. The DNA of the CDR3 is TGCAGTGCTAGAGCCAACCCACAGTATGGCTACACCTTC. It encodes CSARANPQYGYTF.

CDR3 bases: TGCGCCAGCAGCCCGCTTCAGGGGGGGTACGAGCAGTACTTC. Translation: CASSPLQGGYEQYF. The chain recombines TRBV5-1 with TRBJ2-7; D may match TRBD1 or TRBD2 (7 bases each). Germline V gives CDR1 SGHRS, CDR2 YFSETQ. V lost 4 bases and J 4 bases, leaving 15 bases between the germline ends. The CDR3 has 14 residues.

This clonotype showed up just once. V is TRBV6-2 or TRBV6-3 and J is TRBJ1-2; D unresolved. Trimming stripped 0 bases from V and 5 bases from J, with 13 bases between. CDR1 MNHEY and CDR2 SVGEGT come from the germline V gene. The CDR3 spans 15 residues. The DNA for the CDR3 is TGTGCCAGCAGTTACTCGTCGCCTTCCCTGTATGGCTACACCTTC. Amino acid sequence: CASSYSSPSLYGYTF.

CDR3 DNA: TGTGCCAGCAGCTTAGGTGAAATGTACGAGCAGTACTTC. Translated: CASSLGEMYEQYF. This chain connects TRBV7-8 to TRBJ2-7; no reliable D call. In germline, CDR1 is SGHVS, CDR2 FQNEAQ. The CDR3 is made up of 13 amino acids. Trimming took 1 base from V and 4 from J, leaving 8 bases between them. Full variable domain (missing parts from reference TRBV7-8 and TRBJ2-7): GAGVSQSPRYKVAKRGQDVALRCDPISGHVSLFWYQQALGQGPEFLTYFQNEAQLDKSGLPSDRFFAERPEGSVSTLKIQRTQQEDSAVYLCASSLGEMYEQYFGPGTRLTVT.

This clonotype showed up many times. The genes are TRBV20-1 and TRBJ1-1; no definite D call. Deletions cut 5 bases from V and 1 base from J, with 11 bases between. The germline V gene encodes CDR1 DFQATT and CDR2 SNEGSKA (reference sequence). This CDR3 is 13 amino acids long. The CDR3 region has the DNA TGCAGTGCTCCCGCCCGGGCGAACACTGAAGCTTTCTTT. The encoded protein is CSAPARANTEAFF.

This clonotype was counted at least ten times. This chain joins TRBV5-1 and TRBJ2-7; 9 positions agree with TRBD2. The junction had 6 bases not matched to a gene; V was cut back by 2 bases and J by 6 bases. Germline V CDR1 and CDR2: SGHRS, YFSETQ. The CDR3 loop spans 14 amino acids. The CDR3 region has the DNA TGCGCCAGCAGCTTTTCCCAAGCGGGGGGCGAGCAGTACTTC. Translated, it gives CASSFSQAGGEQYF.

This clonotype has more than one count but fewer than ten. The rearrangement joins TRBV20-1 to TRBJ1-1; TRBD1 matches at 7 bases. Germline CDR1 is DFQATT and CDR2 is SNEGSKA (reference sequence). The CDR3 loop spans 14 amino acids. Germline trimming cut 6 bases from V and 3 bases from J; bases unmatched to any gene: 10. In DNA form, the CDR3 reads TGCAGTGCCCGATCGACAGGGATTCACACTGAAGCTTTCTTT. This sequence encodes CSARSTGIHTEAFF.

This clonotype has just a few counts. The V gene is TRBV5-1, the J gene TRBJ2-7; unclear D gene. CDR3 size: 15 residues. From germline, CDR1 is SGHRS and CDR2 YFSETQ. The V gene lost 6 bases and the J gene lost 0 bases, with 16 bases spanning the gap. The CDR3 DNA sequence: TGCGCCAGCAACCCCCAAGGGCAGGTCTCCTACGAGCAGTACGTC. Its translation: CASNPQGQVSYEQYV.

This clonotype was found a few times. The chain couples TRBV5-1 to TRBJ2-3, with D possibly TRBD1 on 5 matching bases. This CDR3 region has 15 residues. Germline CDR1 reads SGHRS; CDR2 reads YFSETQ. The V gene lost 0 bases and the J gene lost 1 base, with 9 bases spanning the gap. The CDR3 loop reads CASSLDEGGTDTQYF. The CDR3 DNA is TGCGCCAGCAGCTTGGACGAAGGGGGCACAGATACGCAGTATTTT.

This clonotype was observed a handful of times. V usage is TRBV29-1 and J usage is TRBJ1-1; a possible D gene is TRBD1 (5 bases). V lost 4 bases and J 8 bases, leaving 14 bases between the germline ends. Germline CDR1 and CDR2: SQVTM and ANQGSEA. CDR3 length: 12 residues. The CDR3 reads CSVATRGREAFF. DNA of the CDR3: TGCAGCGTTGCCACGAGGGGACGGGAAGCTTTCTTT.

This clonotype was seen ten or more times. CDR3: CASSQGRNTEAFF. Here the CDR3 DNA reads TGCGCCAGCAGCCAAGGGAGAAACACTGAAGCTTTCTTT. The chain recombines TRBV4-3 with TRBJ1-1, with D hard to call. Trimming removed 1 base at V and 2 bases at J, with 5 bases between. The CDR3 runs to 13 residues. CDR1 is LGHNA and CDR2 is YSLEER in the germline V gene.

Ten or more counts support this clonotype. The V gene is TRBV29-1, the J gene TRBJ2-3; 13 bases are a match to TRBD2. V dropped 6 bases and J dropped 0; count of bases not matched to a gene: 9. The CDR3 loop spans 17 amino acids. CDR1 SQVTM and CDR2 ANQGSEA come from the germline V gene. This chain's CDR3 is CSVGGLAGFSSTDTQYF. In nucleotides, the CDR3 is TGCAGCGTGGGGGGACTAGCGGGGTTCTCTAGCACAGATACGCAGTATTTT.

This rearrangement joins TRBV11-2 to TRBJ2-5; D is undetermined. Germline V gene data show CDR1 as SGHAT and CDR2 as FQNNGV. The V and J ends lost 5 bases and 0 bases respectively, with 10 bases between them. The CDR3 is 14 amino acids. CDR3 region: CASSPTRHQETQYF. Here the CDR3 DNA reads TGTGCCAGCAGCCCAACGCGGCACCAAGAGACCCAGTACTTC.

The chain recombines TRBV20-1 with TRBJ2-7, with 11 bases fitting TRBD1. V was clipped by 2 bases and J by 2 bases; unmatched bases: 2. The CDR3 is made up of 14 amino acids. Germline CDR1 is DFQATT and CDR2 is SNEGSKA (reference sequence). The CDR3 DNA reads TGCAGTGCTAGATGGGACAGGGGGGCCTACGAGCAGTACTTC. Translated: CSARWDRGAYEQYF.

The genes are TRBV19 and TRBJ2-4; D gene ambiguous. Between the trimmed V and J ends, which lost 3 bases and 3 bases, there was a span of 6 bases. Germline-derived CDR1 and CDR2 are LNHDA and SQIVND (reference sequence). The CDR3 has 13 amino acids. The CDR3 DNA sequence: TGTGCCAGTAGTATTAGAGGCAAAAACATTCAGTACTTC. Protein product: CASSIRGKNIQYF.

The CDR3 loop is CSAESVDEQFF. The CDR3 region has the DNA TGCAGTGCCGAGTCGGTGGATGAGCAGTTCTTC. The chain links TRBV20-1 to TRBJ2-1, with no clear D. This CDR3 spans 11 amino acids. The germline CDR1 and CDR2 sequences are DFQATT and SNEGSKA (reference sequence). The ends were cut back, 6 bases at V and 8 bases at J, with 11 bases in the middle.

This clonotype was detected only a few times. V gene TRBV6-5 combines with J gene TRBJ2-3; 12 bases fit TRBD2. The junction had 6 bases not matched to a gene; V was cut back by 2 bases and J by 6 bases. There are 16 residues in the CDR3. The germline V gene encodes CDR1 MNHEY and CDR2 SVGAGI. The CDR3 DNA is TGTGCCAGCAGTTACGAACTAGCGGGGGGTTTGGATACGCAGTATTTT. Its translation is CASSYELAGGLDTQYF.

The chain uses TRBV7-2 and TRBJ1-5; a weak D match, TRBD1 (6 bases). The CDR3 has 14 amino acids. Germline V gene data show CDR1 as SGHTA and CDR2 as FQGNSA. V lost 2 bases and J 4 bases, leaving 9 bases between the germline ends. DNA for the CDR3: TGTGCCAGCAGCTTATATACAGGGAATCAGCCCCAGCATTTT. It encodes CASSLYTGNQPQHF.

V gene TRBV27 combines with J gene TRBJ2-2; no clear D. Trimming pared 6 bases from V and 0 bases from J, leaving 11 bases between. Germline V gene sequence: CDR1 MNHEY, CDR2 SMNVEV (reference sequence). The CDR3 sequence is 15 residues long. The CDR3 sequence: CASRVGPANTGELFF. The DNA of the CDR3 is TGTGCCAGCAGGGTGGGCCCCGCGAACACCGGGGAGCTGTTTTTT.

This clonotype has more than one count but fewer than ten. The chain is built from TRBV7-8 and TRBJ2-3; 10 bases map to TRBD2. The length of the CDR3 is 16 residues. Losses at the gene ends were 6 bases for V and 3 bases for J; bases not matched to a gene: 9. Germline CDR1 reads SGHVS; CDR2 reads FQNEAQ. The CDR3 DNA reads TGTGCCAGCAGTAGTGAGCGGGGGGGTTGGACAGATACGCAGTATTTT. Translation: CASSSERGGWTDTQYF.

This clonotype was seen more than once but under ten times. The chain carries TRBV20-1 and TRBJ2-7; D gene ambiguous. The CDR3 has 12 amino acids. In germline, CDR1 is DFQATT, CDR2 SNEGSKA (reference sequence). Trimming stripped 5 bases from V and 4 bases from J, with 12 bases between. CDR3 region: CSAARREYEQYV. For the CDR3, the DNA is TGCAGTGCTGCTAGACGAGAATACGAGCAGTACGTC.

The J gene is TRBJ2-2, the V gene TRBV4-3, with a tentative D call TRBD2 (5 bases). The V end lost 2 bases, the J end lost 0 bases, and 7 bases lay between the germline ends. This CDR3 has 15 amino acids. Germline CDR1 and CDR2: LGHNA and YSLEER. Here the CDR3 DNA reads TGCGCCAGCAGCCAAAATAGCGCGAACACCGGGGAGCTGTTTTTT. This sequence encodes CASSQNSANTGELFF.

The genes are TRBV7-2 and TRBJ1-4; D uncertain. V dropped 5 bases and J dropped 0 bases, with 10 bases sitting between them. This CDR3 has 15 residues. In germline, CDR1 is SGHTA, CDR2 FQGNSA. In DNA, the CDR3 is TGTGCCAGCAGCGCACAGAGTGCAACTAATGAAAAACTGTTTTTT. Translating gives CASSAQSATNEKLFF.

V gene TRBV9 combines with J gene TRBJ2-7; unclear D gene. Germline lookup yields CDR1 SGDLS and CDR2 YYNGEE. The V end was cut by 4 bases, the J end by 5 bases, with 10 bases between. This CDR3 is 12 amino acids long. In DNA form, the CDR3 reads TGTGCCAGCAGCCCCGAGTCCCACGAGCAGTACTTC. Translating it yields CASSPESHEQYF.

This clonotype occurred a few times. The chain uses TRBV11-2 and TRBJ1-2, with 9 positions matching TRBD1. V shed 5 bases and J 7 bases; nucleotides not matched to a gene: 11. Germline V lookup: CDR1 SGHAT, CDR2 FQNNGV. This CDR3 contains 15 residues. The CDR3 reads CASSTPGQGASGYTF. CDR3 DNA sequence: TGTGCCAGCAGCACCCCGGGACAGGGTGCTAGTGGCTACACCTTC.

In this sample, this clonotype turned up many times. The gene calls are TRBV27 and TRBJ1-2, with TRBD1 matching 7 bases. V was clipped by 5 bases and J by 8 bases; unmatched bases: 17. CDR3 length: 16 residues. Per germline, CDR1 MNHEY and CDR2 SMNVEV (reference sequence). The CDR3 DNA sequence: TGTGCCAGCAGTAAAAATTACGACAGGGCCCTATACGGCTACACCTTC. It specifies CASSKNYDRALYGYTF.

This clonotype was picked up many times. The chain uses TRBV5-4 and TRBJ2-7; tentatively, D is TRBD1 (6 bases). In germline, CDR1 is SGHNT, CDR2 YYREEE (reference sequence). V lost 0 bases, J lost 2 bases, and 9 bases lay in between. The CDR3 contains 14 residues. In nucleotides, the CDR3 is TGTGCCAGCAGCTTGGCCCGGGACACCTACGAGCAGTACGTC. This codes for CASSLARDTYEQYV.

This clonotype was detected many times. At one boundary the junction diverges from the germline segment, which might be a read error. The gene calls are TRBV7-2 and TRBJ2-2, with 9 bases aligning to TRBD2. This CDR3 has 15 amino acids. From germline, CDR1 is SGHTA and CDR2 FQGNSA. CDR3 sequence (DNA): TGTGCCAGCAGCGTAGCGGGGGCGAACACCGGGGAGCTGTTTTTT. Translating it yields CASSVAGANTGELFF.